This passage covers 9 T cell receptor beta chains from one sample sequenced in a study of T cells in women clearing cervical HPV infection. Here immunoSEQ multiplex PCR was the method, and the copy in TCRdb shows in-frame clones only, minus some. This table holds about 27,000 clones. The sequencing input was blood buffy coat. These receptors came from a woman between 18 and 75 years old with a cervical HPV16 infection that either progressed to CIN3+ or cleared (not recorded which).

As regards this clone: The read finishes 3 residues shy of the CDR3 end, and the germline J gene is used to complete it. This chain uses TRBV2 with TRBJ1-5, with D unresolved. CDR3 length: 12 residues. The germline V gene encodes CDR1 SNHLY and CDR2 FYNNEI. The germline V and J ends were trimmed by 6 bases and 7 bases, with 10 bases remaining between them. The CDR3 sequence is CASSARLQPQHF. CDR3 bases read: TGTGCCAGCAGCGCCAGGTTGCAGCCC.

As for this clone: The read finishes 3 residues shy of the CDR3 end, and the germline J gene is used to complete it. J is TRBJ2-5 and V is TRBV11-3; D might be TRBD1 (6 bases). Germline V gene lookup returns CDR1 SGHNT and CDR2 YENEEA. The CDR3 length is 11 residues. The ends were cut back, 10 bases at V and 3 bases at J, with 9 bases in the middle. The CDR3 DNA, read in part, is TGTGCCACAGGGGAAAAAGAGACC. Translation gives CATGEKET. The entire CDR3 sequence reads CATGEKETQYF.

As for this clone: The observed sequence ends 3 residues before the CDR3 terminus, with the missing tail filled in from the germline J gene. The V and J genes are TRBV6-2 or TRBV6-3 and TRBJ1-5, with 9 positions matching TRBD1. V gave up 5 bases and J gave up 2 bases; unmatched junction bases: 7. There are 16 residues in the CDR3. Germline values: CDR1 MNHEY, CDR2 SVGEGT. The CDR3 loop is CASSVQGALGNQPQHF. The sequenced part of the CDR3 DNA is TGTGCCAGCAGTGTACAGGGGGCACTTGGCAATCAGCCC.

A note on this clone: Coverage ceases 3 residues before the CDR3 finishes, and the germline J gene fills in the end. The chain is built from TRBV7-3 and TRBJ2-7, with 10 nucleotides matching TRBD2. The CDR3 is 14 amino acids. J was trimmed by 6 bases and V by 5 bases; bases with no gene match: 7. Germline V gene data show CDR1 as SGHTA and CDR2 as FQGTGA. The CDR3 sequence: CASSPGLAGAEQYF. CDR3 DNA (partial): TGTGCCAGCAGCCCGGGGCTAGCGGGAGCCGAG. The full variable domain, completed using reference TRBV7-3 and TRBJ2-7, is GAGVSQTPSNKVTEKGKYVELRCDPISGHTALYWYRQSLGQGPEFLIYFQGTGAADDSGLPNDRFFAVRPEGSVSTLKIQRTERGDSAVYLCASSPGLAGAEQYFGPGTRLTVT.

The CDR3 bases that were read are TGTGCCAGCAGCTTAGCGGGAGGGCCTTCGAGTACG. It translates to CASSLAGGPSST. The complete CDR3 protein is CASSLAGGPSSTQYF. The chain carries TRBV7-3 and TRBJ2-3, with TRBD2 identical over 9 bases. The CDR3 end is not reached by the read, which stops 3 residues before it; the germline J gene fills it in. Trimming at V came to 2 bases and at J to 8 bases, leaving 8 bases not matched to a gene. CDR3 length: 15 amino acids. From germline, CDR1 is SGHTA and CDR2 FQGTGA.

Notes on this clone: From the germline J gene comes the end of the CDR3, since the read stops 3 residues before it. V is TRBV6-2 or TRBV6-3 and J is TRBJ1-1, with TRBD1 matching over 9 bases. J gave up 1 base and V 10 bases, and 16 bases lay outside the gene matches. This CDR3 region has 17 residues. Germline V lookup: CDR1 MNHEY, CDR2 SVGEGT. CDR3 region: CANRDREPVIRNTEAFF. Incomplete CDR3 DNA: TGTGCCAATAGGGACAGGGAACCGGTTATTCGGAACACTGAA.

On this clone itself: The read terminates 3 residues before the CDR3 end, so the remaining end is supplied by the germline J gene. J is TRBJ1-5 and V is TRBV20-1, with 10 bases aligning to TRBD1. The CDR3 runs to 14 residues. Per the germline V gene, CDR1 is DFQATT and CDR2 is SNEGSKA (reference sequence). V was pared by 1 base and J by 5 bases, with 2 bases of the junction left unmatched. The sequenced CDR3 bases are TGCAGTGCTAGAGCCGGGACAGGGGATCAGCCC. Translation: CSARAGTGDQP. The whole CDR3 protein reads CSARAGTGDQPQHF.

In regard to this clone: The read ends 3 residues before the CDR3 terminus; that terminus is restored from the germline J gene. This CDR3 is also generated by other DNA sequences in the sample. This chain connects TRBV11-2 to TRBJ1-3; TRBD1 agrees at 10 bases. The CDR3 totals 15 residues. Germline CDR1 SGHAT, CDR2 FQNNGV. J gave up 2 bases and V 6 bases, and 4 bases lay outside the gene matches. CDR3 amino acids: CASRAGTGAGNTIYF. Partial CDR3 DNA: TGTGCCAGCAGGGCCGGGACAGGGGCTGGAAACACC. Filled out from reference TRBV11-2 and TRBJ1-3, the complete variable domain reads EAGVAQSPRYKIIEKRQSVAFWCNPISGHATLYWYQQILGQGPKLLIQFQNNGVVDDSQLPKDRFSAERLKGVDSTLKIQPAKLEDSAVYLCASRAGTGAGNTIYFGEGSWLTVV.

As concerns this clone: The read is 3 residues too short to cover the CDR3 end, so that end is filled in from the germline J gene. This rearrangement joins TRBV18 to TRBJ1-2; D is unclear. CDR3 length equals 17 residues. CDR1 is KGHSH, CDR2 LQKENI, per germline. CDR3 bases read: TGTGCCAGCGCGGGCCAGACTAGCGGGAAGTCCTACAATGAC. It codes for CASAGQTSGKSYND. The whole CDR3 sequence is CASAGQTSGKSYNDYTF. The entire variable domain, with the rest obtained from reference TRBV18 and TRBJ1-2, is as follows: NAGVMQNPRHLVRRRGQEARLRCSPMKGHSHVYWYRQLPEEGLKFMVYLQKENIIDESGMPKERFSAEFPKEGPSILRIQQVVRGDSAAYFCASAGQTSGKSYNDYTFGSGTRLTVV.